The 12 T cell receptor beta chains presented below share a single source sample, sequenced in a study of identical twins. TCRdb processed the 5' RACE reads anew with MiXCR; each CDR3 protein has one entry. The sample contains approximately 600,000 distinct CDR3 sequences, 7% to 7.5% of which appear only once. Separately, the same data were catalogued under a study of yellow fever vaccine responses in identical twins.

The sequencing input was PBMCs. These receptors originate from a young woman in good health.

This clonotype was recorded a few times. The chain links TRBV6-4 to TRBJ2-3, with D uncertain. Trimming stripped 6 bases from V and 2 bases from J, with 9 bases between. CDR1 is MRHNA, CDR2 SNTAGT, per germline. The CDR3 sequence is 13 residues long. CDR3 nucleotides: TGTGCCAGCAGCGCTATAGACACAGATACGCAGTATTTT. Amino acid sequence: CASSAIDTDTQYF.

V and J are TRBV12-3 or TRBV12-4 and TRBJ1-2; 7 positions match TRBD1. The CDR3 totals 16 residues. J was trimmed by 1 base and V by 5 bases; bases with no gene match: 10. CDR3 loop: CASSPGQKNYNYGYTF. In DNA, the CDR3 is TGTGCCAGCAGTCCGGGACAGAAAAATTATAACTATGGCTACACCTTC.

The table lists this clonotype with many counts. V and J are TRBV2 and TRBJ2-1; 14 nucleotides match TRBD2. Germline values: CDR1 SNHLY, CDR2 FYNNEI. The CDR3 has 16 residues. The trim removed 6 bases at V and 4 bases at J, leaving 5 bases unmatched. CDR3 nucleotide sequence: TGTGCCAGCAGGGATGGACTAGCGGGAGGATACAATGAGCAGTTCTTC. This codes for CASRDGLAGGYNEQFF.

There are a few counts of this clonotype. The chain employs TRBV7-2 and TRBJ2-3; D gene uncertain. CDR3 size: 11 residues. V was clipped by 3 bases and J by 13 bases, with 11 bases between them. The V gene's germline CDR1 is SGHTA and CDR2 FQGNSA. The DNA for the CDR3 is TGTGCCAGCAGCTTGACCGAATTAGAGTATTTT. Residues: CASSLTELEYF.

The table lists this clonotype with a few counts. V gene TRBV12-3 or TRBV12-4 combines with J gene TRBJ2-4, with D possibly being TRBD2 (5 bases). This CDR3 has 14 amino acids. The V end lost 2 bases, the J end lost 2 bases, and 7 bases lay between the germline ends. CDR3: CASSLTGTKNIQYF. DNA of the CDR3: TGTGCCAGCAGTTTAACGGGAACCAAAAACATTCAGTACTTC.

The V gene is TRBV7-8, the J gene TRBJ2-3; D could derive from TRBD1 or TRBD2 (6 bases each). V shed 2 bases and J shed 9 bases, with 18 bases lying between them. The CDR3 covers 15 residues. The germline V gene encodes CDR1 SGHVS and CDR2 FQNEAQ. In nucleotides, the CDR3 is TGTGCCAGCAGCTTAAGGGGGGCAGGACCCTCGACGCAGTATTTT. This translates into CASSLRGAGPSTQYF.

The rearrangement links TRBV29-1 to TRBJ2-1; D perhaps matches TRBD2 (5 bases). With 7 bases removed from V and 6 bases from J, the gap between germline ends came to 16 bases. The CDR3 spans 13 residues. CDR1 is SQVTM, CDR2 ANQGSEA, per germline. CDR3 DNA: TGCAGCGCAAGTCAGGAGGCGGTCAATGAGCAGTTCTTC. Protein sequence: CSASQEAVNEQFF.

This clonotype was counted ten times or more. CDR3 in DNA: TGTGCCAGCAGTTTGACAGCCCGATCCAGTAACTATGGCTACACCTTC. Translated: CASSLTARSSNYGYTF. V usage is TRBV5-6 and J usage is TRBJ1-2; possibly TRBD1 for D (5 bases). Germline V gene sequence: CDR1 SGHDT, CDR2 YYEEEE. CDR3 length equals 16 residues. The V and J ends lost 5 bases and 1 base respectively, with 18 bases between them.

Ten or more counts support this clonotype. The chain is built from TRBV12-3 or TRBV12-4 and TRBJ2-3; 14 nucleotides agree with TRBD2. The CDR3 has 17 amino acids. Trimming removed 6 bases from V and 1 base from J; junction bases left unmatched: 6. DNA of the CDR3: TGTGCCAGCAGCCGGACTAGCGGGGGGACCCGCACAGATACGCAGTATTTT. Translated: CASSRTSGGTRTDTQYF.

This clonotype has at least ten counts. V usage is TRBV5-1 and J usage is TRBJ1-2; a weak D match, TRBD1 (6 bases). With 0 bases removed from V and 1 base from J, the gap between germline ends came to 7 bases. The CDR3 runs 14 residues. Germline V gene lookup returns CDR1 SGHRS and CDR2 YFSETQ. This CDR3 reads CASSLADSNYGYTF. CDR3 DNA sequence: TGCGCCAGCAGCTTGGCGGACAGTAACTATGGCTACACCTTC.

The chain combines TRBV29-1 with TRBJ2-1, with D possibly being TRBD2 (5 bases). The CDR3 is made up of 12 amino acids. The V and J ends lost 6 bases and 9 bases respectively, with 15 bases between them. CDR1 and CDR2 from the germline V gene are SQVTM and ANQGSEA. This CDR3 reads CSVPLTSFEQFF. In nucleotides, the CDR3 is TGCAGCGTCCCACTCACTAGTTTTGAGCAGTTCTTC.

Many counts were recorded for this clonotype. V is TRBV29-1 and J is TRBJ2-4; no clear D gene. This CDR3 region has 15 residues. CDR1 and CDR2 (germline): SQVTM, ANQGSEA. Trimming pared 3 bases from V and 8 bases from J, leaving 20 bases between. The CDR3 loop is CSVEYLSQSLYIQYF. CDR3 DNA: TGCAGCGTTGAGTATCTAAGTCAGTCCCTATACATTCAGTACTTC.